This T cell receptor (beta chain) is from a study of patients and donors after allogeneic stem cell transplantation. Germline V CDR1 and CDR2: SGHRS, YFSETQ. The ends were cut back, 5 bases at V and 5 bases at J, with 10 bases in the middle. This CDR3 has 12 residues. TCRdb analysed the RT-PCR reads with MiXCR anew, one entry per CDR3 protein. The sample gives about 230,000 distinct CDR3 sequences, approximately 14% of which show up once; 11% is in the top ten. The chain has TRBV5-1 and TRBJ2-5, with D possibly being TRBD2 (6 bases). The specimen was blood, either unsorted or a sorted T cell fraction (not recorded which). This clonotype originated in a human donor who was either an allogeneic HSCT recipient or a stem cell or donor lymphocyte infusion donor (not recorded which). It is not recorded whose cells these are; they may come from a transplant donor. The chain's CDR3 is CASRPSEETQYF. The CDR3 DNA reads TGCGCCAGCAGACCTAGCGAGGAGACCCAGTACTTC. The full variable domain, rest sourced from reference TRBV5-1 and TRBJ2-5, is KAGVTQTPRYLIKTRGQQVTLSCSPISGHRSVSWYQQTPGQGLQFLFEYFSETQRNKGNFPGRFSGRQFSNSRSEMNVSTLELGDSALYLCASRPSEETQYFGPGTRLLVL.